This T cell receptor (beta chain) was sequenced during a study of cytomegalovirus exposure and HLA in healthy donors. The PCR contained 60 Vbeta and 13 Jbeta primers. In the original workflow: An analysis performed later counted around 86 million unique TCR beta chains (roughly 9.9 million of them shared). Sequenced by immunoSEQ multiplex PCR; TCRdb stores in-frame clones only, minus some. Clonal size and the V and J genes are those of that table, whereas D and trimming came from the DNA. The sample consists of 85,000 to 130,000 clones, 60% to 80% of them appearing once. The source material was PBMCs. This receptor was obtained from a woman between 18 and 29 years old in good health and CMV-seropositive.

This CDR3 is CASSFSGQGHSPLHF. DNA for the CDR3: TGTGCCAGCAGCTTTTCGGGACAGGGACATTCACCCCTCCACTTT. The chain carries TRBV5-4 and TRBJ1-6; 9 bases are shared with TRBD1. CDR1 SGHNT and CDR2 YYREEE come from the germline V gene (reference sequence). This CDR3 is built from 15 residues. Trimming removed 2 bases from V and 8 bases from J; junction bases left unmatched: 5.